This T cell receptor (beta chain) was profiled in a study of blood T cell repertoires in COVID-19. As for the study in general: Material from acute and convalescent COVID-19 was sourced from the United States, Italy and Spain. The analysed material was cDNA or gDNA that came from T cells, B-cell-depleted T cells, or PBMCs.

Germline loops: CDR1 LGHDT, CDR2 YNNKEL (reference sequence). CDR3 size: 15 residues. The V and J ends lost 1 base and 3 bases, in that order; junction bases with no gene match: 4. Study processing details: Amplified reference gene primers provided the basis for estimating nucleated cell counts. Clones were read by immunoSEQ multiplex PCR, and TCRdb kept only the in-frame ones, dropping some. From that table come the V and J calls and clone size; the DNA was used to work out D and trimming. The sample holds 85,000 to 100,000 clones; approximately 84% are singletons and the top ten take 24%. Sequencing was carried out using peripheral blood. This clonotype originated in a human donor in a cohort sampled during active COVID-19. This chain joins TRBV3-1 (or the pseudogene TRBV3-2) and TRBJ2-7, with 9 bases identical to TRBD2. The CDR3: CASSQAVTSGYEQYF. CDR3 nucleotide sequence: TGTGCCAGCAGCCAAGCCGTGACTAGCGGCTACGAGCAGTACTTC.